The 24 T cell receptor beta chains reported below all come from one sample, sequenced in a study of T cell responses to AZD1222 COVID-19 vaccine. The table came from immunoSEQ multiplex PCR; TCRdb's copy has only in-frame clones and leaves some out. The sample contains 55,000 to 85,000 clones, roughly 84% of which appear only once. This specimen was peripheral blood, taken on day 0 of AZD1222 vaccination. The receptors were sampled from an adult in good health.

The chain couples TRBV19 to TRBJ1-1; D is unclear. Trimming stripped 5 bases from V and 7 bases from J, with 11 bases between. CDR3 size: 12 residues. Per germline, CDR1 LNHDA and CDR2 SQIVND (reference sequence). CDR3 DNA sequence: TGTGCCAGTAGTCAGACTGCGCTTGAAGCTTTCTTT. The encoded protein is CASSQTALEAFF.

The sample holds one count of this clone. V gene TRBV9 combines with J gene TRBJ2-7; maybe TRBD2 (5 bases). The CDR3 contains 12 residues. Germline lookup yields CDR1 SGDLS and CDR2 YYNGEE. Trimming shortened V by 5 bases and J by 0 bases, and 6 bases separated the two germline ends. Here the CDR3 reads CASSGSSYEQYF. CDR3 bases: TGTGCCAGCAGTGGGAGCTCCTACGAGCAGTACTTC.

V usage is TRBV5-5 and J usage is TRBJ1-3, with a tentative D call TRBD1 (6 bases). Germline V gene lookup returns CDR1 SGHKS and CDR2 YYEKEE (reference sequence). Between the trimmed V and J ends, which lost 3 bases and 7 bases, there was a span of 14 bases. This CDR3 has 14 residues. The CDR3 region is CASSSTGYPNTIYF. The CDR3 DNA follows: TGTGCCAGCAGCTCAACAGGGTATCCGAACACCATATATTTT.

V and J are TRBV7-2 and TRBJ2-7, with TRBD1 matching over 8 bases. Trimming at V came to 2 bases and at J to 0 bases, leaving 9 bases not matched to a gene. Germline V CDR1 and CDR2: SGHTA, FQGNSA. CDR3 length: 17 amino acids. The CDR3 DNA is TGTGCCAGCAGCTTATCAGGGGGCGGTCCCAGCTCCTACGAGCAGTACTTC. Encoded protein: CASSLSGGGPSSYEQYF.

CDR3 protein: CASSFLHRGFYEQYF. CDR3 DNA sequence: TGTGCCAGCAGTTTCCTCCATAGGGGATTCTACGAGCAGTACTTC. The chain uses TRBV28 and TRBJ2-7, with TRBD1 as a possible D gene (5 bases). The germline CDR1 and CDR2 sequences are MDHEN and SYDVKM. The CDR3 covers 15 residues. Trimming removed 3 bases at V and 3 bases at J, with 15 bases between.

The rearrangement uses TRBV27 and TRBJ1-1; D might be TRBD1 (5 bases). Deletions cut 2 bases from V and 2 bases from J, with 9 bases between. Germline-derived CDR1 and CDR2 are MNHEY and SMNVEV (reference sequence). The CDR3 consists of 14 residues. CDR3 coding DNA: TGTGCCAGCAGTTTAAGTCAGGGAAACACTGAAGCTTTCTTT. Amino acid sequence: CASSLSQGNTEAFF.

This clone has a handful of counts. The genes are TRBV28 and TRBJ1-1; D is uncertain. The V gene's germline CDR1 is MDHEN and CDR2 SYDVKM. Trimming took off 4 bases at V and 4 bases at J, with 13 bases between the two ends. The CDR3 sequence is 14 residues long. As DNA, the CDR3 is TGTGCCAGCAGTTCCTCGGCATCGGGCACTGAAGCTTTCTTT. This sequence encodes CASSSSASGTEAFF. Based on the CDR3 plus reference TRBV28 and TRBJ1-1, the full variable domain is DVKVTQSSRYLVKRTGEKVFLECVQDMDHENMFWYRQDPGLGLRLIYFSYDVKMKEKGDIPEGYSVSREKKERFSLILESASTNQTSMYLCASSSSASGTEAFFGQGTRLTVV.

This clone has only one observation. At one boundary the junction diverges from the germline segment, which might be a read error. Here the CDR3 DNA reads TGTGCTAGCAGCTTACAGGGTGGGGCTAATGAAAAACTGTTTTTT. Translated, it gives CASSLQGGANEKLFF. V is TRBV7-7 and J is TRBJ1-4; maybe TRBD1 (6 bases). The CDR3 loop spans 15 amino acids. Germline values: CDR1 SSHAT, CDR2 FNYEAQ (reference sequence).

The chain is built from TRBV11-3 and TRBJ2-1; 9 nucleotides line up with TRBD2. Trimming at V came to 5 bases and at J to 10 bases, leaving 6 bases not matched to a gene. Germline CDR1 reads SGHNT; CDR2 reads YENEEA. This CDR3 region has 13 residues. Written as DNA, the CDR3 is TGTGCCAGCAGCACCCAGACTAGCGGAGAGCAGTTCTTC. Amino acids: CASSTQTSGEQFF.

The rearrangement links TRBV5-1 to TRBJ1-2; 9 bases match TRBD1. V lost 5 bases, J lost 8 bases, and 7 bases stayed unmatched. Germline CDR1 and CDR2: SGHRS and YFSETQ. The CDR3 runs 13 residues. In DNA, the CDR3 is TGCGCCAGCAGACCGGGACAGGGCGAAGGCTACACCTTC. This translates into CASRPGQGEGYTF.

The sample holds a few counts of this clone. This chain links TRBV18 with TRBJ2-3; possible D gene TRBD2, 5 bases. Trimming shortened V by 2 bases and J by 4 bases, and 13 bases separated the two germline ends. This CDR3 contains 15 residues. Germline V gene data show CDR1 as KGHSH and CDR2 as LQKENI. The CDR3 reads CASSPDLSRADTQYF. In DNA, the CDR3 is TGTGCCAGCTCACCAGACCTATCGAGGGCAGATACGCAGTATTTT.

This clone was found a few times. The CDR3 loop is CASNLPQDTEAFF. The CDR3 nucleotides are TGTGCCAGCAACCTACCTCAGGACACTGAAGCTTTCTTT. This sequence joins TRBV7-9 and TRBJ1-1; D is ambiguous. Trimming shortened V by 7 bases and J by 3 bases, and 12 bases separated the two germline ends. Germline CDR1 is SEHNR and CDR2 is FQNEAQ (reference sequence). The length of the CDR3 is 13 residues.

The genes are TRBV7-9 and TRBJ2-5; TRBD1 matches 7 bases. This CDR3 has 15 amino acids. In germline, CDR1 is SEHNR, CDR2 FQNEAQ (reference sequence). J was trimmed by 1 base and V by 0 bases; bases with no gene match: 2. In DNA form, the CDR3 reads TGTGCCAGCAGCTTAGCGGGGACAGTCCAAGAGACCCAGTACTTC. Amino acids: CASSLAGTVQETQYF.

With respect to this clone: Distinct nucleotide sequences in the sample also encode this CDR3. CDR3 sequence (DNA): TGTGCCAGCAAAGAGAGCGGGGAGACCCAGTACTTC. The encoded protein is CASKESGETQYF. The V call is TRBV2, the J call TRBJ2-5; D may be TRBD2 (6 bases). The germline V gene has CDR1 SNHLY and CDR2 FYNNEI. The CDR3 covers 12 residues. Trimming cost V 7 bases and J 5 bases, with 11 bases left between them.

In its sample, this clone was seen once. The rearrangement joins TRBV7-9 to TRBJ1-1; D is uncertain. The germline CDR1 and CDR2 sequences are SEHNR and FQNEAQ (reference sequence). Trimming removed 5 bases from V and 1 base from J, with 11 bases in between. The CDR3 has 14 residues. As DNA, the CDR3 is TGTGCCAGCAGCCTATACACACAGAACACTGAAGCTTTCTTT. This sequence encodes CASSLYTQNTEAFF.

CDR3 residues: CASSLAGISGNTIYF. CDR3 sequence (DNA): TGTGCCAGCAGCTTAGCCGGAATTTCCGGAAACACCATATATTTT. This chain links TRBV7-2 with TRBJ1-3, with D unresolved. Germline assignment: CDR1 SGHTA and CDR2 FQGNSA. V was clipped by 0 bases and J by 4 bases, with 10 bases between them. The CDR3 is made up of 15 amino acids.

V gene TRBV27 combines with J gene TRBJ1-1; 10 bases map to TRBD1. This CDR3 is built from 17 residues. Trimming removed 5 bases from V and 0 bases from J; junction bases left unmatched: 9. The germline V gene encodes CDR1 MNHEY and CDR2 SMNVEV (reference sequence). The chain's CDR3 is CASSPGTGVTLNTEAFF. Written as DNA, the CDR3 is TGTGCCAGCAGTCCGGGGACAGGGGTCACTTTGAACACTGAAGCTTTCTTT.

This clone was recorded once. The CDR3 loop reads CASLAPGRVANTEAFF. DNA of the CDR3: TGCGCCAGCCTAGCCCCGGGGAGAGTAGCGAACACTGAAGCTTTCTTT. The chain links TRBV10-1 to TRBJ1-1; the D is unclear. CDR1 WNHNN and CDR2 SYGVQD come from the germline V gene (reference sequence). Trimming removed 8 bases at V and 1 base at J, with 20 bases between. This CDR3 has 16 residues.

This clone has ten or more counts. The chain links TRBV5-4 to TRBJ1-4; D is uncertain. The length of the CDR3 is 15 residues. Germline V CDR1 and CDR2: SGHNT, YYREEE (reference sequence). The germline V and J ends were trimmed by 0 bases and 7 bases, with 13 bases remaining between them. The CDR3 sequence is CASSLAGNWGEKLFF. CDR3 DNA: TGTGCCAGCAGCTTGGCGGGCAATTGGGGTGAAAAACTGTTTTTT.

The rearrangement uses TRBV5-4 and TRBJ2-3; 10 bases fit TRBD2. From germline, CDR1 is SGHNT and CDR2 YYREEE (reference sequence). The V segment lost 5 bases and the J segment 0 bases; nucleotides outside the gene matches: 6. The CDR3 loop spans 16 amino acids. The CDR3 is CASSRERGGSTDTQYF. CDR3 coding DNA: TGTGCCAGCAGTCGGGAGCGGGGGGGAAGCACAGATACGCAGTATTTT.

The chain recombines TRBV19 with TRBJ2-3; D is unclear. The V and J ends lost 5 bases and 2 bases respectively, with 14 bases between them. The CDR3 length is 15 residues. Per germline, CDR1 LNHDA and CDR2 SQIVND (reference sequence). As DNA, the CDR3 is TGTGCCAGTAGTCTGACTCAAAGCCTCACAGATACGCAGTATTTT. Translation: CASSLTQSLTDTQYF.

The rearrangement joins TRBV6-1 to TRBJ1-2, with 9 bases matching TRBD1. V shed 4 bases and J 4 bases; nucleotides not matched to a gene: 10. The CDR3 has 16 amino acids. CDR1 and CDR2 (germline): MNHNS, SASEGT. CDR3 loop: CASSGRLQGAFYGYTF. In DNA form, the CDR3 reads TGTGCCAGCAGTGGCAGACTACAGGGGGCATTCTATGGCTACACCTTC.

The CDR3 DNA is TGTGCCTGGAGCCCTGGACAGGCTGAGTCCCCCCAGCATTTT. Protein: CAWSPGQAESPQHF. The chain couples TRBV30 to TRBJ1-5, with 7 bases aligning to TRBD1. Looked up from germline, CDR1 is GTSNPN and CDR2 is SVGIG (reference sequence). Trimming removed 3 bases from V and 10 bases from J; junction bases left unmatched: 12. The CDR3 sequence is 14 residues long.

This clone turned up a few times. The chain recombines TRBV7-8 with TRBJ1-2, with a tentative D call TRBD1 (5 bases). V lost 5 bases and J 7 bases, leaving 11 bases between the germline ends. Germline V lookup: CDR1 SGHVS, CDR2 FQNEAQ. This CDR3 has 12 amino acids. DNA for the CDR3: TGTGCCAGCAGCAACCGTCAGGGTGGCTACACCTTC. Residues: CASSNRQGGYTF. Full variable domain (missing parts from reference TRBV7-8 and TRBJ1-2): GAGVSQSPRYKVAKRGQDVALRCDPISGHVSLFWYQQALGQGPEFLTYFQNEAQLDKSGLPSDRFFAERPEGSVSTLKIQRTQQEDSAVYLCASSNRQGGYTFGSGTRLTVV.